The 5 T cell receptor beta chains listed next were all sequenced from one sample in a study of CD8+ T cells in alopecia areata. Once RNA had been extracted, it was reverse transcribed into cDNA to act as the sequencing template. Here immunoSEQ multiplex PCR was the method, and the copy in TCRdb shows in-frame clones only, minus some. The sample has 220,000 or so clones, 50% to 70% seen once; the top ten hold just over 0.45%. Sequencing was performed on CD4+ T cells sorted from blood, taken at week 0. These receptors were obtained from a human donor with alopecia areata.

The rearrangement links TRBV9 to TRBJ1-1; tentative D call: TRBD1 (5 bases). Germline loops: CDR1 SGDLS, CDR2 YYNGEE. The CDR3 consists of 15 residues. V was clipped by 0 bases and J by 2 bases, with 11 bases between them. The CDR3 is CASSVGGAFNTEAFF. The DNA of the CDR3 is TGTGCCAGCAGCGTAGGAGGGGCCTTCAACACTGAAGCTTTCTTT.

The rearrangement uses TRBV27 and TRBJ1-2; 7 bases line up with TRBD1. This CDR3 is 17 amino acids long. V shed 5 bases, J shed 5 bases, and the junction held 17 bases outside the gene matches. Per germline, CDR1 MNHEY and CDR2 SMNVEV (reference sequence). In nucleotides, the CDR3 is TGTGCCAGCAGTCCCGACTCCTCACAGGGGCCTGGGTATGGCTACACCTTC. Its translation: CASSPDSSQGPGYGYTF.

CDR3 protein: CASSSTGTVARGNTIYF. The CDR3 DNA sequence: TGCGCCAGCAGCTCAACCGGGACAGTAGCTCGTGGAAACACCATATATTTT. This chain uses TRBV5-1 with TRBJ1-3; 7 bases agree with TRBD1. The V and J ends lost 3 bases and 3 bases, in that order; junction bases with no gene match: 12. The CDR3 runs 17 residues. Germline CDR1 SGHRS, CDR2 YFSETQ.

V usage is TRBV4-2 and J usage is TRBJ2-7; TRBD1 or TRBD2 may be the D gene (5 bases each). Germline V CDR1 and CDR2: LGHNA, YNFKEQ. V lost 0 bases to trimming and J lost 8 bases, with 11 bases between them. The CDR3 contains 13 residues. CDR3: CASSQETRDQQYF. The CDR3 DNA sequence: TGTGCCAGCAGCCAAGAAACCCGGGACCAGCAGTACTTC.

This clone showed up just a few times. This sequence joins TRBV29-1 and TRBJ1-1; no firm D call. Germline CDR1 SQVTM, CDR2 ANQGSEA. The ends were cut back, 4 bases at V and 2 bases at J, with 14 bases in the middle. CDR3 length: 14 amino acids. The CDR3 sequence: CSVGRLISNTEAFF. CDR3 in DNA: TGCAGCGTTGGTCGACTTATCTCAAACACTGAAGCTTTCTTT.